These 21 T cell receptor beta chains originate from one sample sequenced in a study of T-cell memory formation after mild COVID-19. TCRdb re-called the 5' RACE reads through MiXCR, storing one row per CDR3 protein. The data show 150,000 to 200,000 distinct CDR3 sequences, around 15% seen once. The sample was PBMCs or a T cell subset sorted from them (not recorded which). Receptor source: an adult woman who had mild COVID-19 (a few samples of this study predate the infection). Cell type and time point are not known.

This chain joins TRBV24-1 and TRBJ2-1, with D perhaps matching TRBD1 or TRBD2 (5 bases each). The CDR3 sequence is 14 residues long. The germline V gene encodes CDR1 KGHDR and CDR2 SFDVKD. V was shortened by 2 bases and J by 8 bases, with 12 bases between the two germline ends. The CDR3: CATSDSHRGDEQFF. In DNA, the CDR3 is TGTGCCACCAGTGATTCGCACCGGGGCGATGAGCAGTTCTTC.

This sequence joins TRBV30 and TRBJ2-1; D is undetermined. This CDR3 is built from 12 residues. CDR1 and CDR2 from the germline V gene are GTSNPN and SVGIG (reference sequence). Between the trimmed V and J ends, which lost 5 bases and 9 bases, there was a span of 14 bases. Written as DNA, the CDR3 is TGTGCCTGGGGAGACGGGCCGGGTGAGCAGTTCTTC. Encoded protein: CAWGDGPGEQFF. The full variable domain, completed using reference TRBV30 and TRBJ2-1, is SQTIHQWPATLVQPVGSPLSLECTVEGTSNPNLYWYRQAAGRGLQLLFYSVGIGQISSEVPQNLSASRPQDRQFILSSKKLLLSDSGFYLCAWGDGPGEQFFGPGTRLTVL.

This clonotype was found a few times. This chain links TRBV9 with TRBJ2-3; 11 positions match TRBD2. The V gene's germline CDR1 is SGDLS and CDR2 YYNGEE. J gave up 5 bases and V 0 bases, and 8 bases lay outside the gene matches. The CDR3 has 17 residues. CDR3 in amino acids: CASSVAGSGGARDTQYF. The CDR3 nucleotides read TGTGCCAGCAGCGTAGCTGGTAGCGGGGGGGCCAGAGATACGCAGTATTTT. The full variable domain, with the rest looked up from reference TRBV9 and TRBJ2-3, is DSGVTQTPKHLITATGQRVTLRCSPRSGDLSVYWYQQSLDQGLQFLIQYYNGEERAKGNILERFSAQQFPDLHSELNLSSLELGDSALYFCASSVAGSGGARDTQYFGPGTRLTVL.

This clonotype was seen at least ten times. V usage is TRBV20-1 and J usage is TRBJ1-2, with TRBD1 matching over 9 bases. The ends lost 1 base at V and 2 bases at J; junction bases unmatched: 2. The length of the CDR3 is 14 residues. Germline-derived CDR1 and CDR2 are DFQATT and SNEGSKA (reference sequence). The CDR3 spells CSARVDRGNYGYTF. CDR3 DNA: TGCAGTGCTAGAGTCGACAGGGGGAACTATGGCTACACCTTC.

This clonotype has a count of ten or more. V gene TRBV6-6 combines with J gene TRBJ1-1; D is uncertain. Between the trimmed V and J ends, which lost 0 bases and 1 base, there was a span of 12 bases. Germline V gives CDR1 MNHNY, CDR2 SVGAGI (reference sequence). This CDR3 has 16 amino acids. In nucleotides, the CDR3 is TGTGCCAGCAGTTACTCGAGGAGCGCAGGGAACACTGAAGCTTTCTTT. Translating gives CASSYSRSAGNTEAFF.

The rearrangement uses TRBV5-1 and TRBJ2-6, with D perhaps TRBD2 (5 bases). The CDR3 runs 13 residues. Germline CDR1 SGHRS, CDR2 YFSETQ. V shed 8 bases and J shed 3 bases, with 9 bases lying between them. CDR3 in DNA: TGCGCCAGTGCCGAGGGTGGGGCCAACGTCCTGACTTTC. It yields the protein CASAEGGANVLTF.

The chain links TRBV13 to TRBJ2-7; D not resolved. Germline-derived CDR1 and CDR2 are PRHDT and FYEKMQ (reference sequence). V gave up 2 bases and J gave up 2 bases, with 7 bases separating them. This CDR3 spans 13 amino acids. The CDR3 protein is CASSLMGAYEQYF. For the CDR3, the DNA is TGTGCCAGCAGCTTAATGGGCGCCTACGAGCAGTACTTC.

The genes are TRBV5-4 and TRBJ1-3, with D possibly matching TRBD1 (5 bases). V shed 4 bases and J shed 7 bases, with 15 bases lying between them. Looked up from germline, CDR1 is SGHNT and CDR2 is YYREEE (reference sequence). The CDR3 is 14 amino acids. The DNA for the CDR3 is TGTGCCAGCAGCCGACGGGACCAGGAGAACACCATATATTTT. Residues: CASSRRDQENTIYF.

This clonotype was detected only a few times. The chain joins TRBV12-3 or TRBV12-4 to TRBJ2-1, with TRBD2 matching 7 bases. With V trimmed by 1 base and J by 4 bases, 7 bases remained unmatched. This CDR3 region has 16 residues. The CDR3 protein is CASSLGPPGGYNEQFF. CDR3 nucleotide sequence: TGTGCCAGCAGTTTAGGTCCCCCGGGAGGTTACAATGAGCAGTTCTTC.

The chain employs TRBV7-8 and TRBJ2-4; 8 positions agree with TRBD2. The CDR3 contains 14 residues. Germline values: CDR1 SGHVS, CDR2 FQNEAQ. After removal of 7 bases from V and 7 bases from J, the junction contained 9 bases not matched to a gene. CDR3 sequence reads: CASTPRTGGNIQYF. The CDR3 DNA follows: TGTGCCAGCACCCCACGGACGGGGGGGAACATTCAGTACTTC.

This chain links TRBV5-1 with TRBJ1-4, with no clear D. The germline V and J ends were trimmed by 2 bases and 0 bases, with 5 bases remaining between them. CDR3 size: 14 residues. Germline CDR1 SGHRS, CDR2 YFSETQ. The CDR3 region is CASSLDATNEKLFF. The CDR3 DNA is TGCGCCAGCAGCTTAGATGCAACTAATGAAAAACTGTTTTTT. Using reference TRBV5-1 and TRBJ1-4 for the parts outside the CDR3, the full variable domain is KAGVTQTPRYLIKTRGQQVTLSCSPISGHRSVSWYQQTPGQGLQFLFEYFSETQRNKGNFPGRFSGRQFSNSRSEMNVSTLELGDSALYLCASSLDATNEKLFFGSGTQLSVL.

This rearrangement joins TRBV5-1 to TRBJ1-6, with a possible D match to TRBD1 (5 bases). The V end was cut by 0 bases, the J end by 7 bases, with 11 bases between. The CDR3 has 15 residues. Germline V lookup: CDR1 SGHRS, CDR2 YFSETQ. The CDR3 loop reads CASSLAGTDNSPLHF. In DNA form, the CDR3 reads TGCGCCAGCAGCTTGGCCGGGACGGACAATTCACCCCTCCACTTT.

In nucleotides, the CDR3 is TGCAGCGTTCGAGGTAGCGCCTCCACAGATACGCAGTATTTT. It specifies CSVRGSASTDTQYF. This chain links TRBV29-1 with TRBJ2-3, with D tentatively TRBD2 (5 bases). The CDR3 spans 14 residues. Trimming removed 5 bases from V and 2 bases from J, with 14 bases in between. Germline CDR1 is SQVTM and CDR2 is ANQGSEA.

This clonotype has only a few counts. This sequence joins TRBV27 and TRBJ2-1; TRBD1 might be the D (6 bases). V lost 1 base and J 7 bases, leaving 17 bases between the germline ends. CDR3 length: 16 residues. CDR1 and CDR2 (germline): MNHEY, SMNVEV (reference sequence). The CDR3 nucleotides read TGTGCCAGCAGTTTATGGCCAGGGGCCCCGGGGAATGAGCAGTTCTTC. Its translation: CASSLWPGAPGNEQFF.

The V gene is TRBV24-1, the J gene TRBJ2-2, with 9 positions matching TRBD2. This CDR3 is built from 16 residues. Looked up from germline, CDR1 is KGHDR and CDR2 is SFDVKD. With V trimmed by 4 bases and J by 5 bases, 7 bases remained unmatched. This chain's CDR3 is CATSDRGGAITGELFF. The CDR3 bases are TGTGCCACCAGTGACCGCGGGGGGGCTATAACCGGGGAGCTGTTTTTT.

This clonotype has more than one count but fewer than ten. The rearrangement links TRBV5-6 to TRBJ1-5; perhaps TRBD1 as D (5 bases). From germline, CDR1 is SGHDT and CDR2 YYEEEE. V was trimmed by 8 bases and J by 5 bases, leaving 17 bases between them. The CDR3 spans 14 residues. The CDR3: CASSRQSSYQPQHF. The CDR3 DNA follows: TGTGCCAGTAGCCGACAGTCGAGTTATCAGCCCCAGCATTTT.

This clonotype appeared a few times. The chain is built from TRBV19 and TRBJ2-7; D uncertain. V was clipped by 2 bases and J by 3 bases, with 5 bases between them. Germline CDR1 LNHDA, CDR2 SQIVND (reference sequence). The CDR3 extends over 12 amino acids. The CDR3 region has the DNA TGTGCCAGTAGTATACCCGGCTACGAGCAGTACTTC. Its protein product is CASSIPGYEQYF.

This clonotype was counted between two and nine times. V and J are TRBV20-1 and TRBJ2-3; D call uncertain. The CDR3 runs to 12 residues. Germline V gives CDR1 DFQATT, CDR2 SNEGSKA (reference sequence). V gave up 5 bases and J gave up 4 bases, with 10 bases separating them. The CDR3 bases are TGCAGTGCTCATAAGGGCGCAGATACGCAGTATTTT. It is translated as CSAHKGADTQYF.

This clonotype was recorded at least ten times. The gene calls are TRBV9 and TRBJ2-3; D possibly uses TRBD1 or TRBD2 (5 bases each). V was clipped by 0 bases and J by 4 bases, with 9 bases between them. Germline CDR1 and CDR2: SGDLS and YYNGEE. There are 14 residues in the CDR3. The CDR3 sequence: CASSVGSGPDTQYF. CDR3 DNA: TGTGCCAGCAGCGTAGGGTCGGGACCAGATACGCAGTATTTT. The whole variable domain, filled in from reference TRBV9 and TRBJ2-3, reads DSGVTQTPKHLITATGQRVTLRCSPRSGDLSVYWYQQSLDQGLQFLIQYYNGEERAKGNILERFSAQQFPDLHSELNLSSLELGDSALYFCASSVGSGPDTQYFGPGTRLTVL.

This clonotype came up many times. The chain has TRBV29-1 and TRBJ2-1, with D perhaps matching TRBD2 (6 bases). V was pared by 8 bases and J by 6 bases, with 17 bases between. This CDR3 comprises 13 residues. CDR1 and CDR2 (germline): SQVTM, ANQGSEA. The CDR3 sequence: CSYRMGGGNEQFF. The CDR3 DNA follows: TGCAGCTACCGAATGGGGGGAGGCAATGAGCAGTTCTTC.

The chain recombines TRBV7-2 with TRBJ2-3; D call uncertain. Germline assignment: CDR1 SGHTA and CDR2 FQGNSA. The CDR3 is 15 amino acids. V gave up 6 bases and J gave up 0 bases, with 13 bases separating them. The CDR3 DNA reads TGTGCCAGCAGTCCGGACGGATCTAGCACAGATACGCAGTATTTT. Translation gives CASSPDGSSTDTQYF.